This T cell receptor beta chain was captured by sequencing in a study of blood T cell repertoires in COVID-19. Study-level background: Samples of COVID-19 (acute and convalescent) were obtained from the United States, Italy and Spain. Sample material is recorded as cDNA or gDNA derived from T cells, B-cell-depleted T cells, or PBMCs.

The protocol was immunoSEQ multiplex PCR, while the TCRdb copy is restricted to in-frame clones and leaves out a portion. The sample lists about 250,000 clones; approximately 86% were seen once. Germline CDR1 SGHDT, CDR2 YYEEEE. The CDR3 totals 18 residues. With 4 bases clipped from V and 5 bases from J, the junction kept 13 bases outside the gene matches. The source of this sequence is a woman aged 55-70 years who had recovered from COVID-19. What was sequenced was peripheral blood. The rearrangement uses TRBV5-6 and TRBJ2-5, with 14 bases lining up with TRBD2. DNA of the CDR3: TGTGCCAGCAGCCGGGGCGGACTAGCGGGGGGAAACCGGGAGACCCAGTACTTC. This translates into CASSRGGLAGGNRETQYF.